The entry below describes one T cell receptor beta chain. The CDR3 contains 17 residues. J lost 6 bases, V lost 2 bases, and 11 bases had no gene match. Germline CDR1 is SGHTA and CDR2 is FQGTGA. The data were obtained in a study of blood T cell repertoires in COVID-19. Across the study: From the United States, Italy and Spain came samples of acute and convalescent COVID-19.

Participants spanned ages about 18 to 100 years and resided in roughly 26 US areas. In the original workflow: Cell counts per sample came from amplifying reference gene primers. Sequenced by immunoSEQ multiplex PCR; TCRdb stores in-frame clones only, minus some. V and J calls plus clone size are reproduced from that table; the DNA served to infer D and trimming. The data hold roughly 250,000 clones, with approximately 84% observed a single time. This clonotype was sampled from a woman aged 40 to 50 with acute COVID-19. The sequencing sample was made of PBMCs or T cells enriched from blood (not recorded which). The chain couples TRBV7-3 to TRBJ2-1; 9 bases map to TRBD2. For the CDR3, the DNA is TGTGCCAGCAGCTTACTGGGGTCTAGCGGGACACCCAATGAGCAGTTCTTC. Translation: CASSLLGSSGTPNEQFF.